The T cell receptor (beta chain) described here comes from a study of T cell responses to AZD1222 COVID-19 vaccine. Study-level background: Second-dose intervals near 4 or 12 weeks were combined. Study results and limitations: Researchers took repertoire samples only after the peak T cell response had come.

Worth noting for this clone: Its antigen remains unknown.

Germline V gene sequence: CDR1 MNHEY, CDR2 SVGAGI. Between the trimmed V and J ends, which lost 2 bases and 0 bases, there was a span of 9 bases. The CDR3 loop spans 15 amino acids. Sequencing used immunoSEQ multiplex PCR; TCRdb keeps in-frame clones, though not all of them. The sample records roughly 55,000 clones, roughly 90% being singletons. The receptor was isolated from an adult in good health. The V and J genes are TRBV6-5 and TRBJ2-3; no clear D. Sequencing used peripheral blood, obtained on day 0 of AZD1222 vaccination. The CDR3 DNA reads TGTGCCAGCAGTTACACCCACGGGAGCACAGATACGCAGTATTTT. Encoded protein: CASSYTHGSTDTQYF.